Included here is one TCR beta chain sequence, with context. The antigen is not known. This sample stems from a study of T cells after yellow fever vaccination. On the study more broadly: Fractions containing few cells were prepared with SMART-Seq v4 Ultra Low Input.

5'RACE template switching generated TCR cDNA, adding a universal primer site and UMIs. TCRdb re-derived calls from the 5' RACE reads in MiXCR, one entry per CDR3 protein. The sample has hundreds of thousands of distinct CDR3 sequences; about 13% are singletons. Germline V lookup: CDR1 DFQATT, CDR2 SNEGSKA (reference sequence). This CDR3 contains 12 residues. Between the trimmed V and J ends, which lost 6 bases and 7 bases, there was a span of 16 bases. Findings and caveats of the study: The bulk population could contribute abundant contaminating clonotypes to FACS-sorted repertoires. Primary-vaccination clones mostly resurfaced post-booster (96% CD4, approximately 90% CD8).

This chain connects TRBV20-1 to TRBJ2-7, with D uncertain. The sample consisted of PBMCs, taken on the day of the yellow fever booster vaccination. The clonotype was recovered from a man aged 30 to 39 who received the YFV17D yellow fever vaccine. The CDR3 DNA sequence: TGCAGTGCCCCCCGGACCCGTTGGGAGCAGTACTTC. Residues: CSAPRTRWEQYF.